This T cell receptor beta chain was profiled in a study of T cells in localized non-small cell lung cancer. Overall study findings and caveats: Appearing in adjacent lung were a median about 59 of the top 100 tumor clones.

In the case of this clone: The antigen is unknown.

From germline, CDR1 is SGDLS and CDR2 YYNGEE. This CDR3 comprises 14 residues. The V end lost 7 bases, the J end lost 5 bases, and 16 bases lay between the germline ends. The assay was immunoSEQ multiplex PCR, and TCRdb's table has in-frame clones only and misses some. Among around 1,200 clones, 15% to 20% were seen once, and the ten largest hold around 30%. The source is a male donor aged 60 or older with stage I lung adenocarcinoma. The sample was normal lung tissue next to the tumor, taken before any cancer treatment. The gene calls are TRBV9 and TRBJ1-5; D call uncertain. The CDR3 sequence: CASLASEPHQPQHF. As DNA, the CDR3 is TGTGCCAGCCTGGCCTCCGAGCCGCATCAGCCCCAGCATTTT.